This paragraph covers one T cell receptor (beta chain) sequence. As yet, its antigen is unknown. Active moderate-to-severe ophthalmopathy, Clinical Activity Score at least 3, NOSPECS at least 4, under 3 months' duration. The study based diagnoses on clinical symptoms, serum thyroxine and TRAb, thyroid ultrasound and orbital computed tomography. V lost 3 bases to trimming and J lost 4 bases; unmatched junction nucleotides: 11. CDR1 is SGHKS, CDR2 YYEKEE, per germline (reference sequence). The CDR3 consists of 17 residues. From RNA transcripts, TCR beta CDR3 regions were amplified. The study used the HTBI primer set for a first-round RT-PCR of the TCR CDR3. TCRdb redid the calling of the multiplex PCR reads with MiXCR, one entry per CDR3 protein. The table records roughly 640,000 distinct CDR3 sequences, 16% of them present only once. This sample is part of a study of T cells in Graves' hyperthyroidism and ophthalmopathy.

Study-wide results and limits: Most expanded thyroid clonotypes above 0.001 also appeared in blood.

Material for sequencing was blood. This TCR derives from a woman between 40 and 55 years old with Graves' ophthalmopathy. The J gene is TRBJ2-1, the V gene TRBV5-5; 9 bases are a match to TRBD1. The CDR3 DNA follows: TGTGCCAGCAGCTCCCCGAACAGGGGGCGGAGATACAATGAGCAGTTCTTC. It encodes CASSSPNRGRRYNEQFF. The full variable domain, completed using reference TRBV5-5 and TRBJ2-1, is DAGVTQSPTHLIKTRGQQVTLRCSPISGHKSVSWYQQVLGQGPQFIFQYYEKEERGRGNFPDRFSARQFPNYSSELNVNALLLGDSALYLCASSSPNRGRRYNEQFFGPGTRLTVL.